Following are 16 T cell receptor beta chains from one sample sequenced in a study of blood T cells in healthy people across ages. With a J-beta primer mix and a sample-barcoded 5' primer, a second PCR ran roughly 6 to 12 cycles. MiXCR was run by TCRdb on the 5' RACE reads, yielding one entry per CDR3 protein. This table has about 380,000 distinct CDR3 sequences, roughly half appearing once. Sequences were obtained from blood. The receptors derive from a man aged 60-69 years in good health.

This clonotype was counted between two and nine times. This chain links TRBV7-2 with TRBJ2-3; D perhaps matches TRBD2 (7 bases). This CDR3 spans 19 amino acids. Germline CDR1 SGHTA, CDR2 FQGNSA. V was shortened by 0 bases and J by 4 bases, with 23 bases between the two germline ends. The CDR3 sequence: CASSLARVLWGGTADTQYF. CDR3 in DNA: TGTGCCAGCAGCTTAGCCCGGGTTTTGTGGGGGGGCACGGCAGATACGCAGTATTTT.

In regard to this clonotype: One end of the junction fails to match germline, which may point to a read error. The chain recombines TRBV27 with TRBJ2-7; possible D gene TRBD1, 6 bases. This CDR3 has 15 amino acids. Germline lookup yields CDR1 MNHEY and CDR2 SMNVEV (reference sequence). The CDR3 DNA follows: TGTGCCGGCAGGCCACAGGGCCAGGGTTCCTCCGAGCAGTACTTC. This translates into CAGRPQGQGSSEQYF.

About this clonotype itself: This could be a read error, since a much larger clone is one nucleotide away. V is TRBV6-2 or TRBV6-3 and J is TRBJ2-4; TRBD2 aligns across 11 bases. The CDR3 is 16 residues long. The ends lost 6 bases at V and 13 bases at J; junction bases unmatched: 17. Germline V gene sequence: CDR1 MNHEY, CDR2 SVGEGT. CDR3 nucleotide sequence: TGTGCCAGCAGCGCCCTCCTTACTAGCGGGAGTGGGGAGCAGTACTTC. It yields the protein CASSALLTSGSGEQYF.

The chain employs TRBV6-2 or TRBV6-3 and TRBJ2-4, with 8 positions matching TRBD2. The junction had 22 bases not matched to a gene; V was cut back by 2 bases and J by 13 bases. The germline CDR1 and CDR2 sequences are MNHEY and SVGEGT. The CDR3 has 18 residues. The CDR3 loop is CASSYDGVGVAGFNEQYF. As DNA, the CDR3 is TGTGCCAGCAGTTACGATGGCGTAGGCGTAGCGGGGTTTAATGAGCAGTACTTC.

This clonotype came up many times. The gene calls are TRBV7-9 and TRBJ2-7; TRBD2 might be the D (7 bases). From germline, CDR1 is SEHNR and CDR2 FQNEAQ (reference sequence). Trimming removed 1 base from V and 1 base from J, with 11 bases in between. CDR3 size: 15 residues. CDR3 protein: CASSLGGGGSYEQYF. DNA of the CDR3: TGTGCCAGCAGCTTAGGGGGGGGCGGATCCTACGAGCAGTACTTC.

V usage is TRBV7-2 and J usage is TRBJ2-3, with D uncertain. Germline V gene data show CDR1 as SGHTA and CDR2 as FQGNSA. V lost 3 bases and J 2 bases, leaving 6 bases between the germline ends. The CDR3 is 13 residues long. The CDR3 sequence is CASSLILTDTQYF. Written as DNA, the CDR3 is TGTGCCAGCAGCTTGATCCTCACAGATACGCAGTATTTT.

The rearrangement uses TRBV3-1 and TRBJ2-1, with a tentative D call TRBD2 (6 bases). Germline CDR1 LGHDT, CDR2 YNNKEL (reference sequence). With 3 bases removed from V and 15 bases from J, the gap between germline ends came to 18 bases. This CDR3 contains 13 residues. The CDR3 loop reads CASSHGSLAGVFF. DNA for the CDR3: TGTGCCAGCAGCCACGGCTCACTAGCTGGGGTGTTCTTC.

This clonotype was counted ten times or more. V gene TRBV7-9 combines with J gene TRBJ2-5; TRBD1 aligns across 10 bases. The CDR3 sequence is 14 residues long. With 11 bases clipped from V and 1 base from J, the junction kept 7 bases outside the gene matches. Per germline, CDR1 SEHNR and CDR2 FQNEAQ (reference sequence). The CDR3 region is CALPTGGLQETQYF. The CDR3 nucleotides read TGTGCCTTACCGACAGGGGGCCTCCAAGAGACCCAGTACTTC.

This clonotype was seen a handful of times. The rearrangement links TRBV27 to TRBJ2-3, with a tentative D call TRBD2 (7 bases). Germline CDR1 MNHEY, CDR2 SMNVEV (reference sequence). The V and J ends lost 8 bases and 0 bases respectively, with 18 bases between them. The CDR3 spans 16 residues. CDR3 bases: TGTGCCAGCGGGGGGGCCGCCTTAGGTAGCACAGATACGCAGTATTTT. Translating gives CASGGAALGSTDTQYF.

Comments on this clonotype: At one of its ends the junction is not consistent with the germline gene, which may arise from a read error. The CDR3 loop reads CATSEVGGLAKNIQYF. DNA of the CDR3: TGTGCCACCAGTGAAGTGGGCGGCCTAGCCAAAAACATTCAGTACTTC. The chain links TRBV10-3 to TRBJ2-4; D remains ambiguous. This CDR3 region has 16 residues. CDR1 and CDR2 from the germline V gene are ENHRY and SYGVKD.

The chain uses TRBV24-1 and TRBJ2-1; 11 bases are a match to TRBD2. Trimming took 3 bases from V and 3 from J; bases not matched to a gene: 3. The CDR3 has 16 amino acids. CDR1 and CDR2 (germline): KGHDR, SFDVKD. The CDR3 spells CATSDPGLADYNEQFF. CDR3 nucleotide sequence: TGTGCCACCAGTGATCCGGGACTAGCGGACTACAATGAGCAGTTCTTC.

As for this clonotype: With a much larger clone just one base away, this may be a read error. The gene calls are TRBV11-2 and TRBJ2-5; D is perhaps TRBD1 (6 bases). Germline CDR1 and CDR2: SGHAT and FQNNGV. CDR3 length equals 15 residues. CDR3 DNA: TGTGCCTGCAGCCCCCAGGGGATGGGGAAAGAGACCCAGTACTTC. It encodes CACSPQGMGKETQYF. Looking up the rest from reference TRBV11-2 and TRBJ2-5 gives the full variable domain: EAGVAQSPRYKIIEKRQSVAFWCNPISGHATLYWYQQILGQGPKLLIQFQNNGVVDDSQLPKDRFSAERLKGVDSTLKIQPAKLEDSAVYLCACSPQGMGKETQYFGPGTRLLVL.

CDR3 DNA sequence: TGTGCCAGCAGCTTGACTAGCGGGAGGGGGGCAGATACGCAGTATTTT. Translating it yields CASSLTSGRGADTQYF. The V gene is TRBV7-2, the J gene TRBJ2-3, with 14 bases that match TRBD2. This CDR3 region has 16 residues. CDR1 and CDR2 (germline): SGHTA, FQGNSA. V shed 3 bases and J 4 bases; nucleotides not matched to a gene: 3.

This clonotype was recorded at least ten times. The chain is built from TRBV25-1 and TRBJ2-5; 10 bases align to TRBD2. Unmatched junction bases numbered 5, after V lost 2 bases and J lost 5 bases. Germline-derived CDR1 and CDR2 are MGHDK and SYGVNS. The length of the CDR3 is 15 residues. The CDR3 loop reads CASSELAGVAETQYF. DNA for the CDR3: TGTGCCAGCAGTGAACTAGCGGGAGTAGCGGAGACCCAGTACTTC.

Note on this clonotype: Mismatch with germline at one junction end may stem from a read error. This sequence joins TRBV11-2 and TRBJ2-3; D is unresolved. Germline-derived CDR1 and CDR2 are SGHAT and FQNNGV. The CDR3 is made up of 14 amino acids. The chain's CDR3 is CASGLASSTDTQYF. The DNA of the CDR3 is TGTGCCAGCGGCTTAGCTTCGAGCACAGATACGCAGTATTTT.

This chain connects TRBV29-1 to TRBJ1-4; tentatively, D is TRBD1 (6 bases). CDR1 is SQVTM, CDR2 ANQGSEA, per germline. The CDR3 loop spans 13 amino acids. V was shortened by 4 bases and J by 6 bases, with 12 bases between the two germline ends. Here the CDR3 reads CSVVQGLYEKLFF. The CDR3 region has the DNA TGCAGCGTTGTACAGGGCCTGTATGAAAAACTGTTTTTT.